What follows are 5 T cell receptor beta chains derived from one specimen sequenced in a study of CD8 T cells in Susac syndrome. With random hexamers, reverse transcription was performed on roughly 0.45 to 1 ug of RNA. TCRdb recomputed calls from the immunoSEQ multiplex PCR reads with MiXCR, one row per CDR3 protein. The repertoire holds a few hundred thousand distinct CDR3 sequences, with 90% to 95% as singletons. Sequenced input: CD8+ T cells from PBMCs. Receptors originate from a human donor with multiple sclerosis.

The chain has TRBV7-3 and TRBJ2-3; D may match TRBD1 or TRBD2 (5 bases each). This CDR3 contains 14 residues. Germline V gene data show CDR1 as SGHTA and CDR2 as FQGTGA. The V and J ends lost 5 bases and 0 bases respectively, with 9 bases between them. The CDR3 here is CASSPGTSTDTQYF. In DNA form, the CDR3 reads TGTGCCAGCAGCCCCGGGACCAGCACAGATACGCAGTATTTT.

The chain links TRBV27 to TRBJ1-3, with D perhaps TRBD1 (6 bases). V gave up 8 bases and J gave up 4 bases, with 21 bases separating them. The CDR3 contains 16 residues. Germline V CDR1 and CDR2: MNHEY, SMNVEV (reference sequence). The CDR3 DNA sequence: TGTGCCAGCTCGGACAGCCTTTTCTCCGCCGGAAACACCATATATTTT. This sequence encodes CASSDSLFSAGNTIYF.

This chain links TRBV2 with TRBJ1-5; no definite D call. CDR1 SNHLY and CDR2 FYNNEI come from the germline V gene. V lost 3 bases and J 4 bases, leaving 7 bases between the germline ends. The CDR3 spans 13 residues. The CDR3 region is CASSDYRNQPQHF. The CDR3 region has the DNA TGTGCCAGCAGTGATTACAGAAATCAGCCCCAGCATTTT.

This chain uses TRBV20-1 with TRBJ1-3; D ambiguous. Germline-derived CDR1 and CDR2 are DFQATT and SNEGSKA (reference sequence). Trimming took off 2 bases at V and 0 bases at J, with 5 bases between the two ends. This CDR3 contains 13 residues. CDR3: CSARLHSGNTIYF. CDR3 bases: TGCAGTGCTAGACTCCACTCTGGAAACACCATATATTTT.

V gene TRBV29-1 combines with J gene TRBJ1-4; maybe TRBD1 (5 bases). The CDR3 runs 11 residues. V lost 6 bases and J lost 4, with 6 bases in between. Germline CDR1 and CDR2: SQVTM and ANQGSEA. This CDR3 reads CSVRGNEKLFF. The DNA of the CDR3 is TGCAGCGTAAGGGGTAATGAAAAACTGTTTTTT.